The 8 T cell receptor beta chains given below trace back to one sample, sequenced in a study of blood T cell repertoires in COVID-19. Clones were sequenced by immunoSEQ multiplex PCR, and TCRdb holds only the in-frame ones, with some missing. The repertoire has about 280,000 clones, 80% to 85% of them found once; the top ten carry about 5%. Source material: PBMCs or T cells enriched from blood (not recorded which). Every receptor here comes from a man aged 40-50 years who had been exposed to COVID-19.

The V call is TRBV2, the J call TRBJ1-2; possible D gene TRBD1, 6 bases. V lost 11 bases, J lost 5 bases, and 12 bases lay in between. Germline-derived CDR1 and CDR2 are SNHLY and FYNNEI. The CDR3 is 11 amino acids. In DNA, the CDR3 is TGTGCCGGGACTACAGGGTATGGCTACACCTTC. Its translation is CAGTTGYGYTF. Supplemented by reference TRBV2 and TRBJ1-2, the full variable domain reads EPEVTQTPSHQVTQMGQEVILRCVPISNHLYFYWYRQILGQKVEFLVSFYNNEISEKSEIFDDQFSVERPDGSNFTLKIRSTKLEDSAMYFCAGTTGYGYTFGSGTRLTVV.

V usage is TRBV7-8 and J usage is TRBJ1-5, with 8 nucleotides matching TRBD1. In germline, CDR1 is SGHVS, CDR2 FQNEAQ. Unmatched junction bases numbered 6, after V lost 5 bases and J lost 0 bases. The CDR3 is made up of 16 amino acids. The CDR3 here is CASSKDRAYSNQPQHF. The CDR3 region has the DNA TGTGCCAGCAGCAAGGACAGGGCTTATAGCAATCAGCCCCAGCATTTT. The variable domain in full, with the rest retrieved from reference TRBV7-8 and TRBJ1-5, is GAGVSQSPRYKVAKRGQDVALRCDPISGHVSLFWYQQALGQGPEFLTYFQNEAQLDKSGLPSDRFFAERPEGSVSTLKIQRTQQEDSAVYLCASSKDRAYSNQPQHFGDGTRLSIL.

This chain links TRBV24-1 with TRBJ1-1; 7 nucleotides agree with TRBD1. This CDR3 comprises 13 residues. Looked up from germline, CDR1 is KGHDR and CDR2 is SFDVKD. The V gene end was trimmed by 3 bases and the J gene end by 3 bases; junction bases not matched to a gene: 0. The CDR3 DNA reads TGTGCCACCAGTGATGACAGGGACACTGAAGCTTTCTTT. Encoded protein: CATSDDRDTEAFF.

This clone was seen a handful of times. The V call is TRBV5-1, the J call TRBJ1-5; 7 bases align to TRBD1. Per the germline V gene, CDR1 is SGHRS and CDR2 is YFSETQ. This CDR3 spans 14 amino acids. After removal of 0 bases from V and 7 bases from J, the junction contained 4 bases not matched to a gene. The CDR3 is CASSLVGGEQPQHF. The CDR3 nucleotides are TGCGCCAGCAGCTTGGTAGGGGGCGAACAGCCCCAGCATTTT.

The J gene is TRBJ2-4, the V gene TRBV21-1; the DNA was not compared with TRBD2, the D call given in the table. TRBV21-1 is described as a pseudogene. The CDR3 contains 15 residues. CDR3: CASSKSPDGENIQYF. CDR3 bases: TGTGCCAGCAGCAAATCGCCGGACGGGGAAAACATTCAGTACTTC.

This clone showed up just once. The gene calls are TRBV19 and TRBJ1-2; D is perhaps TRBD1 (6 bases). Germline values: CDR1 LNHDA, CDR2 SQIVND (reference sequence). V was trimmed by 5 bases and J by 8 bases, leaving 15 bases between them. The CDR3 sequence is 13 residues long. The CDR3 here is CASSRWTAEGYTF. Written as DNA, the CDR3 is TGTGCCAGTAGTCGCTGGACAGCCGAAGGCTACACCTTC.

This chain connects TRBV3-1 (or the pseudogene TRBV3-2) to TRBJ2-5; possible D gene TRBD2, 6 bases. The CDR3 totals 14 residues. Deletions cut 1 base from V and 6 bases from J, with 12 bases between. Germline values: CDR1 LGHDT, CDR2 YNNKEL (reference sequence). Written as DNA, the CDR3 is TGTGCCAGCAGCCAAGGAGGCGGGATGAAGACCCAGTACTTC. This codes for CASSQGGGMKTQYF.

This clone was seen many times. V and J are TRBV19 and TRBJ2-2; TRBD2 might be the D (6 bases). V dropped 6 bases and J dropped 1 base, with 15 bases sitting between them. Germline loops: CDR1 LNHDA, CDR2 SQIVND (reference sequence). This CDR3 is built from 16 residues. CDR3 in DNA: TGTGCCAGTAGACATATTGGAGGGAGGAACACCGGGGAGCTGTTTTTT. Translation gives CASRHIGGRNTGELFF. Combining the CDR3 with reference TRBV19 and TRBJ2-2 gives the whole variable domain DGGITQSPKYLFRKEGQNVTLSCEQNLNHDAMYWYRQDPGQGLRLIYYSQIVNDFQKGDIAEGYSVSREKKESFPLTVTSAQKNPTAFYLCASRHIGGRNTGELFFGEGSRLTVL.